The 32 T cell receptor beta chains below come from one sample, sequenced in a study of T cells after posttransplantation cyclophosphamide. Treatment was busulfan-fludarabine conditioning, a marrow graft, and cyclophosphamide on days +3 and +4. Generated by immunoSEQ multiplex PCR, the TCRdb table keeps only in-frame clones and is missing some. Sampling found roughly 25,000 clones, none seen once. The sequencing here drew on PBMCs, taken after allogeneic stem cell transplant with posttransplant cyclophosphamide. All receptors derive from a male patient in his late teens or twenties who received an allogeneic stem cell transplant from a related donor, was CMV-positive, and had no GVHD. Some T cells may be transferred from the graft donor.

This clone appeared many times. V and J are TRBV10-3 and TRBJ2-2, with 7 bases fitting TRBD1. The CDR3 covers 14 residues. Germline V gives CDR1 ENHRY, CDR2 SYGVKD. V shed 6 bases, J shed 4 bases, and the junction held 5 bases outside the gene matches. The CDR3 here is CAIRTSGGTGELFF. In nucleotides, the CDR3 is TGTGCCATCAGGACATCAGGGGGCACCGGGGAGCTGTTTTTT.

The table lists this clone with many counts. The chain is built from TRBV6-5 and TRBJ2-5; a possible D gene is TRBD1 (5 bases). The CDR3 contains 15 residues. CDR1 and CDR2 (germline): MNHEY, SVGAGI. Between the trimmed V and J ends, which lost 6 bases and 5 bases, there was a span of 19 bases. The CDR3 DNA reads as TGTGCCAGCAGACTCCCGGCAGGGAAAGAGGAGACCCAGTACTTC. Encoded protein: CASRLPAGKEETQYF.

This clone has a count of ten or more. This CDR3 is CASSERGNSPLHF. Written as DNA, the CDR3 is TGCGCCAGCAGTGAGAGGGGTAATTCACCCCTCCACTTT. The chain couples TRBV10-1 to TRBJ1-6, with a tentative D call TRBD1 (5 bases). CDR3 length: 13 amino acids. The germline gives CDR1 WNHNN, CDR2 SYGVQD (reference sequence). The germline V and J ends were trimmed by 2 bases and 6 bases, with 5 bases remaining between them.

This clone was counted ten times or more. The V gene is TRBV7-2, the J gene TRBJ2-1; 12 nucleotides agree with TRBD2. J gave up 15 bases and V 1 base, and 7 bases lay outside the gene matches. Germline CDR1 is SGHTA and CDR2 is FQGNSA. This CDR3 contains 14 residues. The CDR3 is CASSLGASGRVGFF. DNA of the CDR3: TGTGCCAGCAGCTTAGGGGCTAGCGGGAGGGTTGGGTTCTTC.

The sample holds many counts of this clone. In nucleotides, the CDR3 is TGTGCCAGCAGTAACAGGGGTTTCTCCTACAATGAGCAGTTCTTC. Translation: CASSNRGFSYNEQFF. This chain joins TRBV5-4 and TRBJ2-1; 7 nucleotides align to TRBD1. This CDR3 has 15 amino acids. In germline, CDR1 is SGHNT, CDR2 YYREEE (reference sequence). The ends lost 5 bases at V and 0 bases at J; junction bases unmatched: 5.

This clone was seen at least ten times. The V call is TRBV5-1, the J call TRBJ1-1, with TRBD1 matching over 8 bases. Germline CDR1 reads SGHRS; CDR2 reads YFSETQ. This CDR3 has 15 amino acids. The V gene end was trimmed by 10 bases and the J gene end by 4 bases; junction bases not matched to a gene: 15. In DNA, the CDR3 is TGCGCCGGTCAGGATACCTTGGACAGGGCCACTGAAGCTTTCTTT. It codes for CAGQDTLDRATEAFF.

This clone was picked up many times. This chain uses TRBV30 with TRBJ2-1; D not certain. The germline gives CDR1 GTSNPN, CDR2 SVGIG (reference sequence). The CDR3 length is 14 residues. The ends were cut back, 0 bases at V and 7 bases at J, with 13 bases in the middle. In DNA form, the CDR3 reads TGTGCCTGGAGTGTACGCATGAGATGGAATGAGCAGTTCTTC. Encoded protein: CAWSVRMRWNEQFF.

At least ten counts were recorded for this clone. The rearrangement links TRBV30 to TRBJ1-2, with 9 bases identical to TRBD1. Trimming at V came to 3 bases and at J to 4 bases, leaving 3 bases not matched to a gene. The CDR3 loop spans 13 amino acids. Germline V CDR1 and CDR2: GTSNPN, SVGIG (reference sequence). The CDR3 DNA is TGTGCCTGGAGCGCACAGGGGGCCTATGGCTACACCTTC. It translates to CAWSAQGAYGYTF.

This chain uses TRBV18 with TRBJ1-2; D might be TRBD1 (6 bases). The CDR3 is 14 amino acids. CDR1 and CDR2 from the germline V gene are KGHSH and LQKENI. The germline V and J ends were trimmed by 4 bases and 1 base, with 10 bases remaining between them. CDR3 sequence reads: CASSHRTDNYGYTF. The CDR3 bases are TGTGCCAGCTCACACCGGACAGATAACTATGGCTACACCTTC.

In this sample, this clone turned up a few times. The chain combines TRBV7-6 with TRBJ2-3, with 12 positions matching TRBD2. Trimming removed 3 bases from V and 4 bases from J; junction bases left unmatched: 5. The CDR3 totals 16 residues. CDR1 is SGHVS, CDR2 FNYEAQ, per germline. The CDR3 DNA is TGTGCCAGCAGCTTCGCTAGCGGGGGGGGAGCAGATACGCAGTATTTT. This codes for CASSFASGGGADTQYF.

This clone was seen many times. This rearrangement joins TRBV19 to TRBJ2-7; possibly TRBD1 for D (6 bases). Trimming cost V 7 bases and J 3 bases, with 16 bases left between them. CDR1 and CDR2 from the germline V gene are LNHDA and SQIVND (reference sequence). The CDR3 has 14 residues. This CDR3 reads CASTPGRTVYEQYF. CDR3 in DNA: TGTGCCAGTACACCTGGTAGGACAGTCTACGAGCAGTACTTC.

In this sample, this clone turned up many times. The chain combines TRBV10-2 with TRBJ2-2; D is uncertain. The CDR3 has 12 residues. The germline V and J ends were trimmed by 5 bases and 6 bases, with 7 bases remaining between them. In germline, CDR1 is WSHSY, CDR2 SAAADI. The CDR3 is CASSIASGELFF. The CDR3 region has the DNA TGCGCCAGCAGTATAGCTTCCGGGGAGCTGTTTTTT.

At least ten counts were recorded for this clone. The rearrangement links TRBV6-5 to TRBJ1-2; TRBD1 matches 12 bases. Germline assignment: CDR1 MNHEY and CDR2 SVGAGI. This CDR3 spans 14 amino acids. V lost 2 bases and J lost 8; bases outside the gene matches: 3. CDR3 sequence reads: CASSYGTGGRGYTF. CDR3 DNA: TGTGCCAGCAGTTACGGGACAGGGGGCCGGGGCTACACCTTC.

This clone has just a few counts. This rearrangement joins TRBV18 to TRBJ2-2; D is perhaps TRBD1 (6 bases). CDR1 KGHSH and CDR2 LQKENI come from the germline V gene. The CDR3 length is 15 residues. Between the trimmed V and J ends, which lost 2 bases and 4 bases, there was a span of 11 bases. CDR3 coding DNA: TGTGCCAGCTCACCATTCGGACAGAGCACCGGGGAGCTGTTTTTT. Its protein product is CASSPFGQSTGELFF. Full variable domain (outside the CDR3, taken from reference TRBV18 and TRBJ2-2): NAGVMQNPRHLVRRRGQEARLRCSPMKGHSHVYWYRQLPEEGLKFMVYLQKENIIDESGMPKERFSAEFPKEGPSILRIQQVVRGDSAAYFCASSPFGQSTGELFFGEGSRLTVL.

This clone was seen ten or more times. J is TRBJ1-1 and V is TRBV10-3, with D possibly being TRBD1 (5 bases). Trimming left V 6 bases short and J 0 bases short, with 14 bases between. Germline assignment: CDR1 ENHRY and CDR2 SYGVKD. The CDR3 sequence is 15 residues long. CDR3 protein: CAIRALDNMNTEAFF. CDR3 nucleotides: TGTGCCATCAGGGCTTTGGACAATATGAACACTGAAGCTTTCTTT.

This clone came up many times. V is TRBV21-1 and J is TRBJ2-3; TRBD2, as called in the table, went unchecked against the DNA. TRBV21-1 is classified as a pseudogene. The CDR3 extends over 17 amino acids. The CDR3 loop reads CASSPGGWKKSTDTQYF. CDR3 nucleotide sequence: TGTGCCAGCAGCCCCGGGGGTTGGAAAAAAAGCACAGATACGCAGTATTTT.

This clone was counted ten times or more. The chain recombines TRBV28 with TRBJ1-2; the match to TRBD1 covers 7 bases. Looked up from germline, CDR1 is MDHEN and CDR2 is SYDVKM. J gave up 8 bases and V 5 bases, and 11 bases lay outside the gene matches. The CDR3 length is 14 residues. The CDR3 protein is CASSLRQGRKGYTF. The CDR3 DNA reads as TGTGCCAGCAGTCTACGACAGGGAAGGAAAGGCTACACCTTC.

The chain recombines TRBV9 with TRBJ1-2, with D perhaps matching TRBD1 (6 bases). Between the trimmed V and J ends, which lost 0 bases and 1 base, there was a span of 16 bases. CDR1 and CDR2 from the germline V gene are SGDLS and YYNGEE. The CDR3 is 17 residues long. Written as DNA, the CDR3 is TGTGCCAGCAGCGTAGGAAGGACAGAGTTCCTTAACTATGGCTACACCTTC. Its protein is CASSVGRTEFLNYGYTF. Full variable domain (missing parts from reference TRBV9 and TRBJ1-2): DSGVTQTPKHLITATGQRVTLRCSPRSGDLSVYWYQQSLDQGLQFLIQYYNGEERAKGNILERFSAQQFPDLHSELNLSSLELGDSALYFCASSVGRTEFLNYGYTFGSGTRLTVV.

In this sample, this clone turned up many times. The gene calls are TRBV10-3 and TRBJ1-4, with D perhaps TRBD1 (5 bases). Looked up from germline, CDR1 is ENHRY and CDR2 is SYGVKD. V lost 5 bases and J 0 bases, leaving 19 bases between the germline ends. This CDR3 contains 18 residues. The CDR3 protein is CAISKGASAVATNEKLFF. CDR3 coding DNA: TGTGCCATCAGTAAAGGGGCTTCGGCGGTCGCAACTAATGAAAAACTGTTTTTT.

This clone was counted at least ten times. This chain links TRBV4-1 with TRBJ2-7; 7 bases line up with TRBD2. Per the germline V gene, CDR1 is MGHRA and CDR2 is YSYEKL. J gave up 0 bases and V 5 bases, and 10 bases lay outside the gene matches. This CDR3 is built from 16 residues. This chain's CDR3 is CASSEAASGASYEQYF. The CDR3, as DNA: TGCGCCAGCAGCGAAGCGGCTAGCGGTGCCTCCTACGAGCAGTACTTC.

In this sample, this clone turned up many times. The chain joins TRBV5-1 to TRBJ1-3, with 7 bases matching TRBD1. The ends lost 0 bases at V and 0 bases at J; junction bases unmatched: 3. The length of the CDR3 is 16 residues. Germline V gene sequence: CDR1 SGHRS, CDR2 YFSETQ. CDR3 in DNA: TGCGCCAGCAGCTTGGACAGGGGAAACTCTGGAAACACCATATATTTT. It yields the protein CASSLDRGNSGNTIYF.

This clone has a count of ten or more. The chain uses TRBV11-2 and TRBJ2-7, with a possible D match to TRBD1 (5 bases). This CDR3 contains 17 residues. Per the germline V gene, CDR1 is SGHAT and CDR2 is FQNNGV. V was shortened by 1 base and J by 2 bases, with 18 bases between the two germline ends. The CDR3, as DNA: TGTGCCAGCAGCTTAGTTTCCCTAGATGCAGGGCCCTACGAGCAGTACTTC. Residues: CASSLVSLDAGPYEQYF.

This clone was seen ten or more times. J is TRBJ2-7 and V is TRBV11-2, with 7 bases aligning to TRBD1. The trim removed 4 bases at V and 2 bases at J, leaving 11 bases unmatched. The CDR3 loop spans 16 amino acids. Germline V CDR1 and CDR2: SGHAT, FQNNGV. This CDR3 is CASSSFDRAVPYEQYF. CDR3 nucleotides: TGTGCCAGCAGCTCCTTCGACAGGGCAGTCCCCTACGAGCAGTACTTC.

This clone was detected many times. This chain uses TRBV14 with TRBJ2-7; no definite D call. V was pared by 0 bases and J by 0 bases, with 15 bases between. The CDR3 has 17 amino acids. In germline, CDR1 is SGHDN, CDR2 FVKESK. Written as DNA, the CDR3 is TGTGCCAGCAGCCAAGATAGTGGGCGCCAGTCCTCCTACGAGCAGTACTTC. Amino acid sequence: CASSQDSGRQSSYEQYF.

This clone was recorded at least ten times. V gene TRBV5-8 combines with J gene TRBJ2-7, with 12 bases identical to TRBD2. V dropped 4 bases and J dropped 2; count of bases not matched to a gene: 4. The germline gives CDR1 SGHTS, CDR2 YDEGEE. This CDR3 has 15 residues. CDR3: CASSRTSGTTYEQYF. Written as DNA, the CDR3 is TGTGCCAGCAGCCGGACTAGCGGGACAACCTACGAGCAGTACTTC.

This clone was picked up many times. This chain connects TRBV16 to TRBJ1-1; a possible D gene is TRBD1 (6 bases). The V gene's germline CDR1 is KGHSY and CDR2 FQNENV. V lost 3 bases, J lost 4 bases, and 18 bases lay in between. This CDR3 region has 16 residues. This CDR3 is CASSHRPAGEGTEAFF. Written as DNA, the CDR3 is TGTGCCAGCAGCCACCGACCGGCAGGGGAGGGCACTGAAGCTTTCTTT.

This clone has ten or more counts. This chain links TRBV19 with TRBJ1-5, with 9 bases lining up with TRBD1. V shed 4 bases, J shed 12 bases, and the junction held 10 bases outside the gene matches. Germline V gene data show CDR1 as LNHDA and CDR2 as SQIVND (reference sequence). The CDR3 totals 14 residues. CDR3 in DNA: TGTGCCAGTAGTAGGGGACAGGGAGGGTTCCACCAGCATTTT. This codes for CASSRGQGGFHQHF.

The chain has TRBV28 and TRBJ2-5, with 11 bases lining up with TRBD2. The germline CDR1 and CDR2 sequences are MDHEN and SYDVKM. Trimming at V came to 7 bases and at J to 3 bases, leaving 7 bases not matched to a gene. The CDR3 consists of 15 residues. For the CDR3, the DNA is TGTGCCAGCACCTCATTGGGACTAGCGGAAGAGACCCAGTACTTC. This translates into CASTSLGLAEETQYF. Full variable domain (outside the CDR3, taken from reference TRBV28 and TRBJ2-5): DVKVTQSSRYLVKRTGEKVFLECVQDMDHENMFWYRQDPGLGLRLIYFSYDVKMKEKGDIPEGYSVSREKKERFSLILESASTNQTSMYLCASTSLGLAEETQYFGPGTRLLVL.

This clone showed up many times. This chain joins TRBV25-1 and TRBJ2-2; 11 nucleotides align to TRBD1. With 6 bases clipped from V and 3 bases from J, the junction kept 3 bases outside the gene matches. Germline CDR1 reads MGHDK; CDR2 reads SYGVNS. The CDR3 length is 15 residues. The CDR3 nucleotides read TGTGCCAGCAGGCCGGGACAGGGGGACACCGGGGAGCTGTTTTTT. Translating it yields CASRPGQGDTGELFF. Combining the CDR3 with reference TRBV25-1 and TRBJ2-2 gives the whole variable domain EADIYQTPRYLVIGTGKKITLECSQTMGHDKMYWYQQDPGMELHLIHYSYGVNSTEKGDLSSESTVSRIRTEHFPLTLESARPSHTSQYLCASRPGQGDTGELFFGEGSRLTVL.

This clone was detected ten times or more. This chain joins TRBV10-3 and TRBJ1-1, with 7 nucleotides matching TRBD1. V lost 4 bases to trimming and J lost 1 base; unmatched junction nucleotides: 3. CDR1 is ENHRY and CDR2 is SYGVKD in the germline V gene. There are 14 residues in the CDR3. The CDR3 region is CAISVRDRNTEAFF. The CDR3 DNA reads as TGTGCCATCAGTGTTCGGGACAGGAACACTGAAGCTTTCTTT.

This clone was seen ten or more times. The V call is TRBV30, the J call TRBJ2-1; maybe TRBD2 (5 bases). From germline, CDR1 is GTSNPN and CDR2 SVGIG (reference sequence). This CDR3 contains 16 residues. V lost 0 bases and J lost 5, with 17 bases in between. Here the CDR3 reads CAWSVLAISGNNEQFF. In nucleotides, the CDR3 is TGTGCCTGGAGTGTCCTGGCTATATCCGGGAACAATGAGCAGTTCTTC.

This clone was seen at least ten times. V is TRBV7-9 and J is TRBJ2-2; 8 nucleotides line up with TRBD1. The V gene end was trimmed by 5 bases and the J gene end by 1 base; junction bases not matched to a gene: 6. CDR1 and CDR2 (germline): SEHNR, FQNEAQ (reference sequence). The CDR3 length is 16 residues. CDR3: CASSESGTGNTGELFF. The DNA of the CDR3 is TGTGCCAGCAGCGAGTCCGGGACAGGGAACACCGGGGAGCTGTTTTTT.